The 24 T cell receptor beta chains below come from one sample, sequenced in a study of blood T cell repertoires in COVID-19. Repertoires were generated with immunoSEQ multiplex PCR, while TCRdb's copy carries only in-frame clones and drops some. The sample includes some 96,000 clones, 70% to 80% of them seen just once. The source material was peripheral blood. The receptors here all came from a woman in her 70s with acute or convalescent COVID-19.

This chain uses TRBV6-5 with TRBJ2-2; D unclear. The CDR3 length is 14 residues. Germline V gives CDR1 MNHEY, CDR2 SVGAGI. The V end lost 5 bases, the J end lost 8 bases, and 15 bases lay between the germline ends. CDR3: CASSKLYPPGELFF. The CDR3 bases are TGTGCCAGCAGTAAGCTATATCCCCCGGGGGAGCTGTTTTTT.

This clone was counted a few times. The rearrangement links TRBV19 to TRBJ1-1; a weak D match, TRBD1 (6 bases). V was shortened by 6 bases and J by 5 bases, with 19 bases between the two germline ends. CDR1 and CDR2 from the germline V gene are LNHDA and SQIVND (reference sequence). The CDR3 is 15 residues long. The CDR3: CASSQGMGWGTEAFF. CDR3 DNA sequence: TGTGCCAGTAGCCAGGGGATGGGGTGGGGAACTGAAGCTTTCTTT.

The rearrangement joins TRBV18 to TRBJ1-3, with a weak D call TRBD1 (5 bases). Deletions cut 0 bases from V and 2 bases from J, with 8 bases between. This CDR3 region has 15 residues. In germline, CDR1 is KGHSH, CDR2 LQKENI. DNA of the CDR3: TGTGCCAGCTCACCACCGGAGGGGACTGGAAACACCATATATTTT. It is translated as CASSPPEGTGNTIYF.

V gene TRBV5-5 combines with J gene TRBJ1-2; 10 bases are a match to TRBD1. The trim removed 5 bases at V and 0 bases at J, leaving 10 bases unmatched. In germline, CDR1 is SGHKS, CDR2 YYEKEE (reference sequence). This CDR3 contains 17 residues. As DNA, the CDR3 is TGTGCCAGCAGTTTCGGGACAGGGGATAGGGCTAACTATGGCTACACCTTC. This encodes CASSFGTGDRANYGYTF.

The chain uses TRBV6-5 and TRBJ1-2, with unresolved D. This CDR3 has 13 residues. Trimming took off 5 bases at V and 0 bases at J, with 7 bases between the two ends. The V gene's germline CDR1 is MNHEY and CDR2 SVGAGI. The CDR3 loop is CASSRGTNYGYTF. CDR3 coding DNA: TGTGCCAGCAGTCGGGGAACTAACTATGGCTACACCTTC.

This clone has just a few counts. V usage is TRBV7-8 and J usage is TRBJ2-2; possible D gene TRBD1, 6 bases. The CDR3 is 14 residues long. The germline V and J ends were trimmed by 5 bases and 7 bases, with 14 bases remaining between them. CDR1 and CDR2 from the germline V gene are SGHVS and FQNEAQ. As DNA, the CDR3 is TGTGCCAGCAGCGCCGGACAGAGGGGCGGGGAGCTGTTTTTT. Its translation: CASSAGQRGGELFF.

This clone has a single count. J is TRBJ1-1 and V is TRBV7-2; no clear D gene. V gave up 3 bases and J gave up 7 bases, with 12 bases separating them. This CDR3 has 13 residues. Germline V gene data show CDR1 as SGHTA and CDR2 as FQGNSA. CDR3 DNA: TGTGCCAGCAGCTTCATAGCGGATCGTGAAGCTTTCTTT. This encodes CASSFIADREAFF. The variable domain in full, with the rest retrieved from reference TRBV7-2 and TRBJ1-1, is GAGVSQSPSNKVTEKGKDVELRCDPISGHTALYWYRQSLGQGLEFLIYFQGNSAPDKSGLPSDRFSAERTGGSVSTLTIQRTQQEDSAVYLCASSFIADREAFFGQGTRLTVV.

The chain employs TRBV2 and TRBJ2-1; possibly TRBD1 for D (5 bases). Trimming removed 3 bases at V and 3 bases at J, with 15 bases between. CDR3 length equals 16 residues. Per the germline V gene, CDR1 is SNHLY and CDR2 is FYNNEI. The CDR3 sequence is CASSDGKGAVYNEQFF. CDR3 DNA sequence: TGTGCCAGCAGTGATGGAAAAGGGGCGGTCTACAATGAGCAGTTCTTC.

This chain connects TRBV19 to TRBJ1-2; no definite D call. Germline CDR1 reads LNHDA; CDR2 reads SQIVND (reference sequence). Trimming took off 1 base at V and 7 bases at J, with 10 bases between the two ends. This CDR3 spans 13 amino acids. CDR3 nucleotide sequence: TGTGCCAGTAGTATAGGTGACTTGGGTGGCTACACCTTC. This translates into CASSIGDLGGYTF. Combining the CDR3 with reference TRBV19 and TRBJ1-2 gives the whole variable domain DGGITQSPKYLFRKEGQNVTLSCEQNLNHDAMYWYRQDPGQGLRLIYYSQIVNDFQKGDIAEGYSVSREKKESFPLTVTSAQKNPTAFYLCASSIGDLGGYTFGSGTRLTVV.

The genes are TRBV6-5 and TRBJ1-5; D call uncertain. Germline V gene data show CDR1 as MNHEY and CDR2 as SVGAGI. The CDR3 extends over 12 amino acids. Trimming left V 6 bases short and J 10 bases short, with 13 bases between. CDR3 bases: TGTGCCAGCAGGGGAGGGATGGGCCCCCAGCATTTT. Translated, it gives CASRGGMGPQHF.

The J gene is TRBJ2-5, the V gene TRBV5-4; 8 positions agree with TRBD1. After removal of 2 bases from V and 5 bases from J, the junction contained 11 bases not matched to a gene. Germline lookup yields CDR1 SGHNT and CDR2 YYREEE (reference sequence). The CDR3 extends over 16 amino acids. The CDR3 DNA reads TGTGCCAGCAGCTTAGGGGGCAGGGGGCTGGGTGAGACCCAGTACTTC. Translated, it gives CASSLGGRGLGETQYF. Based on the CDR3 plus reference TRBV5-4 and TRBJ2-5, the full variable domain is ETGVTQSPTHLIKTRGQQVTLRCSSQSGHNTVSWYQQALGQGPQFIFQYYREEENGRGNFPPRFSGLQFPNYSSELNVNALELDDSALYLCASSLGGRGLGETQYFGPGTRLLVL.

The gene calls are TRBV7-9 and TRBJ2-7, with D possibly matching TRBD1 (5 bases). Germline V gene sequence: CDR1 SEHNR, CDR2 FQNEAQ (reference sequence). V lost 4 bases, J lost 6 bases, and 13 bases lay in between. This CDR3 region has 13 residues. The CDR3 nucleotides read TGTGCCAGCAGCTCCCCAGGGTCTCTCGAGCAGTACTTC. This codes for CASSSPGSLEQYF.

The genes are TRBV6-5 and TRBJ1-6; 9 bases fit TRBD1. The J segment lost 10 bases and the V segment lost 6 bases, leaving 10 bases of the junction unmatched. CDR1 is MNHEY and CDR2 is SVGAGI in the germline V gene. This CDR3 region has 15 residues. The CDR3 region is CASRQSGQGGSPLHF. Written as DNA, the CDR3 is TGTGCCAGCAGGCAGTCGGGACAGGGAGGATCACCCCTCCACTTT.

This chain connects TRBV30 to TRBJ1-2, with no clear D. Germline CDR1 reads GTSNPN; CDR2 reads SVGIG (reference sequence). The CDR3 extends over 15 amino acids. V lost 0 bases and J lost 5, with 16 bases in between. In DNA form, the CDR3 reads TGTGCCTGGAGTGTAACCTCTTCGGTCAATTATGGCTACACCTTC. Protein: CAWSVTSSVNYGYTF.

The chain uses TRBV9 and TRBJ2-1; D unclear. CDR1 is SGDLS, CDR2 YYNGEE, per germline. The CDR3 has 14 amino acids. Trimming took 0 bases from V and 5 from J, leaving 9 bases between them. Here the CDR3 DNA reads TGTGCCAGCAGCGTAGCCGTGGCGGACAATGAGCAGTTCTTC. This sequence encodes CASSVAVADNEQFF.

The J gene is TRBJ1-2, the V gene TRBV30; TRBD1 matches 9 bases. From germline, CDR1 is GTSNPN and CDR2 SVGIG (reference sequence). Trimming at V came to 4 bases and at J to 9 bases, leaving 9 bases not matched to a gene. This CDR3 spans 13 amino acids. The CDR3 DNA reads as TGTGCCTGGACTTCCGGGACAGGGTATAGCTACACCTTC. Protein sequence: CAWTSGTGYSYTF. The full variable domain, rest sourced from reference TRBV30 and TRBJ1-2, is SQTIHQWPATLVQPVGSPLSLECTVEGTSNPNLYWYRQAAGRGLQLLFYSVGIGQISSEVPQNLSASRPQDRQFILSSKKLLLSDSGFYLCAWTSGTGYSYTFGSGTRLTVV.

The count of this clone is one. This chain uses TRBV7-2 with TRBJ2-7; TRBD2 matches 8 bases. The CDR3 spans 16 residues. The ends lost 3 bases at V and 1 base at J; junction bases unmatched: 8. Germline loops: CDR1 SGHTA, CDR2 FQGNSA. The DNA for the CDR3 is TGTGCCAGCAGCTTTCAAAGCGGGGGCCAATCCTACGAGCAGTACTTC. Translation gives CASSFQSGGQSYEQYF.

The V call is TRBV10-3, the J call TRBJ2-6; a weak D match, TRBD2 (5 bases). V lost 2 bases, J lost 0 bases, and 8 bases lay in between. The CDR3 is 16 amino acids. The V gene's germline CDR1 is ENHRY and CDR2 SYGVKD. Written as DNA, the CDR3 is TGTGCCATCAGTGAGACTAGAGACTCTGGGGCCAACGTCCTGACTTTC. Protein product: CAISETRDSGANVLTF.

The chain has TRBV6-4 and TRBJ1-1; unclear D gene. The CDR3 has 14 amino acids. CDR1 is MRHNA, CDR2 SNTAGT, per germline. Trimming took off 0 bases at V and 4 bases at J, with 9 bases between the two ends. CDR3 region: CASSDSIASTEAFF. The DNA for the CDR3 is TGTGCCAGCAGTGACTCGATCGCCAGCACTGAAGCTTTCTTT.

V is TRBV11-2 and J is TRBJ1-1; D may be TRBD1 (6 bases). The CDR3 runs to 16 residues. The germline V and J ends were trimmed by 5 bases and 1 base, with 17 bases remaining between them. The germline CDR1 and CDR2 sequences are SGHAT and FQNNGV. The CDR3 sequence: CASSPQWTVRNTEAFF. As DNA, the CDR3 is TGTGCCAGCAGCCCGCAGTGGACAGTCAGGAACACTGAAGCTTTCTTT.

This clone has a single count. J is TRBJ1-1 and V is TRBV19; tentatively, D is TRBD1 (5 bases). This CDR3 contains 14 residues. The germline V and J ends were trimmed by 6 bases and 2 bases, with 13 bases remaining between them. Looked up from germline, CDR1 is LNHDA and CDR2 is SQIVND (reference sequence). CDR3 DNA: TGTGCCAGTAGAGACAGCCCGGCAAACACTGAAGCTTTCTTT. This codes for CASRDSPANTEAFF.

With regard to this clone: At one end the junction does not follow the germline gene, possibly because of a read error. This chain uses TRBV5-1 with TRBJ1-5; 7 bases are shared with TRBD1. In germline, CDR1 is SGHRS, CDR2 YFSETQ. The length of the CDR3 is 15 residues. The CDR3 DNA reads as TGCACCAGCTCTAGGTCAGGGGGGCGTGATCAGCCCCAGCATTTT. This encodes CTSSRSGGRDQPQHF.

This chain joins TRBV4-3 and TRBJ2-3; TRBD1 might be the D (6 bases). The germline V and J ends were trimmed by 2 bases and 2 bases, with 14 bases remaining between them. In germline, CDR1 is LGHNA, CDR2 YSLEER. The CDR3 covers 16 residues. Here the CDR3 reads CASSQTWTAVTDTQYF. The CDR3 nucleotides read TGCGCCAGCAGCCAAACGTGGACAGCCGTCACAGATACGCAGTATTTT.

V and J are TRBV3-1 (or the pseudogene TRBV3-2) and TRBJ1-2; 8 positions match TRBD1. There are 14 residues in the CDR3. With 6 bases clipped from V and 8 bases from J, the junction kept 11 bases outside the gene matches. CDR1 and CDR2 from the germline V gene are LGHDT and YNNKEL (reference sequence). CDR3 sequence: CASSPTGATQGYTF. CDR3 DNA sequence: TGTGCCAGCAGTCCGACAGGGGCTACGCAAGGCTACACCTTC.